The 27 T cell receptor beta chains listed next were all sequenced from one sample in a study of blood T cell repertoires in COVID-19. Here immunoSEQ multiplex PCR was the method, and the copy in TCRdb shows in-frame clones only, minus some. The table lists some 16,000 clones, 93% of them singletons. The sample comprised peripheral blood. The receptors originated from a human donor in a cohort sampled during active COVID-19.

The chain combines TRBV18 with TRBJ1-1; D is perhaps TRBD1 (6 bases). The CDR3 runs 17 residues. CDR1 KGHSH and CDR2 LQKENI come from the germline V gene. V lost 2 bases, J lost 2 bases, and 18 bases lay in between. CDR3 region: CASSPKAGAVLNTEAFF. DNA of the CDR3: TGTGCCAGCTCACCAAAGGCAGGGGCTGTTCTAAACACTGAAGCTTTCTTT.

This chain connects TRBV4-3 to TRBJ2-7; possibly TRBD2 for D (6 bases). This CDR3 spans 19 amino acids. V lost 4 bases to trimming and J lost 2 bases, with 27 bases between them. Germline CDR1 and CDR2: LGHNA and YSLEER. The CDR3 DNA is TGCGCCAGCAGCCCAGACGGCGGAGGGGATGGAGGGATGCCCTACGAGCAGTACTTC. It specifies CASSPDGGGDGGMPYEQYF.

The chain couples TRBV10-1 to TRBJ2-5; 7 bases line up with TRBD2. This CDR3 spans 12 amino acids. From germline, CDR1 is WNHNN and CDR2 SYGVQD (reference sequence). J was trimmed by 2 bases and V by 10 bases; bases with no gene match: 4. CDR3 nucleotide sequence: TGCGCCACCTCTAGCGGACAAGAGACCCAGTACTTC. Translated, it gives CATSSGQETQYF.

This CDR3 is CGCGGPSYEQYF. Written as DNA, the CDR3 is TGTGGATGCGGGGGGCCGTCCTACGAGCAGTACTTC. This sequence joins TRBV28 and TRBJ2-7; 8 nucleotides match TRBD2. Germline CDR1 MDHEN, CDR2 SYDVKM. The CDR3 totals 12 residues.

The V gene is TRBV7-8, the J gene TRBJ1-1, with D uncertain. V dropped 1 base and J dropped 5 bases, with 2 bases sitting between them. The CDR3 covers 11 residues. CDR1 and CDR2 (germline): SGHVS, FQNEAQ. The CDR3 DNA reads TGTGCCAGCAGCTTAGTAACTGAAGCTTTCTTT. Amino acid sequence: CASSLVTEAFF.

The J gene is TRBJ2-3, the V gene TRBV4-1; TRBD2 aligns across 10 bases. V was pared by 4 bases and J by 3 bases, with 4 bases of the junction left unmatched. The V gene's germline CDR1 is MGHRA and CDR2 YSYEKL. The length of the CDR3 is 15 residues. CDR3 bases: TGCGCCAGCAGCCCAGCGGGAGGGCCAACAGATACGCAGTATTTT. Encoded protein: CASSPAGGPTDTQYF.

CDR3: CSVGAFEQFF. In DNA, the CDR3 is TGCAGCGTTGGAGCGTTTGAGCAGTTCTTC. The V and J genes are TRBV29-1 and TRBJ2-1; D call uncertain. The CDR3 has 10 residues. Between the trimmed V and J ends, which lost 4 bases and 9 bases, there was a span of 7 bases. Germline CDR1 is SQVTM and CDR2 is ANQGSEA.

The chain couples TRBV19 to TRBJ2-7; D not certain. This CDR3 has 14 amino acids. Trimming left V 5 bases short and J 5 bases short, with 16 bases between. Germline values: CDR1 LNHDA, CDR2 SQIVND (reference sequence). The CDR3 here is CASSPWSSPNEQYF. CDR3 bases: TGTGCCAGTAGTCCCTGGTCTAGTCCCAACGAGCAGTACTTC.

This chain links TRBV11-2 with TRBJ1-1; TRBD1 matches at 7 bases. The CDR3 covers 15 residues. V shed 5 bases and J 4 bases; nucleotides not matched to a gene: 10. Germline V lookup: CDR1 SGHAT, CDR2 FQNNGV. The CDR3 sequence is CASSHRGWGSTEAFF. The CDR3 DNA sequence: TGTGCCAGCAGCCACAGGGGTTGGGGGAGCACTGAAGCTTTCTTT.

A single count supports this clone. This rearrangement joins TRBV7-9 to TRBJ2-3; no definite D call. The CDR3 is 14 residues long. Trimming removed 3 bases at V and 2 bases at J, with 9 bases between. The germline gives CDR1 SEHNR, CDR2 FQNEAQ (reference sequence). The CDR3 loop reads CASSLGFLTDTQYF. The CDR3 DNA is TGTGCCAGCAGCTTGGGCTTTCTCACAGATACGCAGTATTTT. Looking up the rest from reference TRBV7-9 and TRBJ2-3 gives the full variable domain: DTGVSQNPRHKITKRGQNVTFRCDPISEHNRLYWYRQTLGQGPEFLTYFQNEAQLEKSRLLSDRFSAERPKGSFSTLEIQRTEQGDSAMYLCASSLGFLTDTQYFGPGTRLTVL.

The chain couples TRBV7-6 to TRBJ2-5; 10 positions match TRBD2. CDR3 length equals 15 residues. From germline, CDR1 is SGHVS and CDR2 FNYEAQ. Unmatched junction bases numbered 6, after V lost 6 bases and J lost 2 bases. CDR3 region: CASSRVAGGQETQYF. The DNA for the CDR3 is TGTGCCAGCAGTCGGGTAGCGGGGGGACAAGAGACCCAGTACTTC.

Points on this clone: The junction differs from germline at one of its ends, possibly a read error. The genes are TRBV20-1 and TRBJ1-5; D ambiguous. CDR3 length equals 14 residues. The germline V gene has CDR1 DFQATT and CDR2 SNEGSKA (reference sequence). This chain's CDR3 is CSASWALSTQPQHF. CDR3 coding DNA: TGCAGTGCTAGTTGGGCTTTAAGCACTCAGCCCCAGCATTTT.

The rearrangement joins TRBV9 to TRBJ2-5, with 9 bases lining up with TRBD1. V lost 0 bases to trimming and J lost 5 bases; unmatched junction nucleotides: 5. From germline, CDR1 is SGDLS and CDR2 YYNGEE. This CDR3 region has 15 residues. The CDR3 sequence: CASSVGTGGLETQYF. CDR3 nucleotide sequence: TGTGCCAGCAGCGTAGGAACAGGGGGCTTGGAGACCCAGTACTTC.

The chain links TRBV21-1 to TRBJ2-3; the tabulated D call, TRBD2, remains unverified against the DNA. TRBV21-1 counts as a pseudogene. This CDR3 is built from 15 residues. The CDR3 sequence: CASSVLAGKGDTQYF. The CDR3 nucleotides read TGTGCCAGCAGCGTACTAGCGGGGAAAGGAGATACGCAGTATTTT.

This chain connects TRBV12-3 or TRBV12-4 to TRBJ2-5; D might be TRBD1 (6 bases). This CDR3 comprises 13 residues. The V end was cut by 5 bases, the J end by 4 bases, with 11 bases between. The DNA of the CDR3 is TGTGCCAGCAGTAACAGGGCGACAGAGACCCAGTACTTC. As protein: CASSNRATETQYF.

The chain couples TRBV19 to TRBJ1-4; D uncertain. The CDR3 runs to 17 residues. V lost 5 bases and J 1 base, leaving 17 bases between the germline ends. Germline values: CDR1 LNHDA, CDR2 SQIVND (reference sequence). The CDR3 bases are TGTGCCAGTAGTCCAATGGCCCTGCGGGGAACTAATGAAAAACTGTTTTTT. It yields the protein CASSPMALRGTNEKLFF.

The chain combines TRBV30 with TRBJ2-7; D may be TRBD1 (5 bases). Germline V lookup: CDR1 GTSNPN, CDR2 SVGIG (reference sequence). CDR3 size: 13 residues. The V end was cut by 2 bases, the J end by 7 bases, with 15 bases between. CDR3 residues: CAWSPLTELEQYF. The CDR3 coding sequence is TGTGCCTGGAGTCCCTTGACAGAACTGGAGCAGTACTTC.

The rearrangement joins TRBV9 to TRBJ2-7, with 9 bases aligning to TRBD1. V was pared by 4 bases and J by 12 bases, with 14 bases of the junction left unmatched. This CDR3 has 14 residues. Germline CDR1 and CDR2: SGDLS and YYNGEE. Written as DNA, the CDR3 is TGTGCCAGCAGCCCGCGACAGGGGGAGGAGGAATTGTACTTC. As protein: CASSPRQGEEELYF.

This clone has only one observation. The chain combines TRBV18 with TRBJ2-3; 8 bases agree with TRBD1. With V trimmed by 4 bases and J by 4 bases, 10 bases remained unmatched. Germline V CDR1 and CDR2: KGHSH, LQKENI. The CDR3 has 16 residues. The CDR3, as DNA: TGTGCCAGCTCACGCGGACAGGGTAGGGCCGCAGATACGCAGTATTTT. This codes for CASSRGQGRAADTQYF.

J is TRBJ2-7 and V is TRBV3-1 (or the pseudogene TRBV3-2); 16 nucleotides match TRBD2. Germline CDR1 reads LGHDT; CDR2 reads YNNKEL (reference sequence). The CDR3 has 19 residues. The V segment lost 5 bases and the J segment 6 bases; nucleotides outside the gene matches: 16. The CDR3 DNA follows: TGTGCCAGCAGCTCCCCGGGACTAGCGGGGGGGTCTTACCTTGCCGAGCAGTACTTC. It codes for CASSSPGLAGGSYLAEQYF.

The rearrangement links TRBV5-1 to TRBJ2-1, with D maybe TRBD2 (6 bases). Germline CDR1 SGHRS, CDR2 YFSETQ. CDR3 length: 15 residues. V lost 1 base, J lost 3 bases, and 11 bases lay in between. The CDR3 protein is CASSLSGPRYNEQFF. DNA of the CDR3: TGCGCCAGCAGCTTGAGCGGGCCGCGCTACAATGAGCAGTTCTTC.

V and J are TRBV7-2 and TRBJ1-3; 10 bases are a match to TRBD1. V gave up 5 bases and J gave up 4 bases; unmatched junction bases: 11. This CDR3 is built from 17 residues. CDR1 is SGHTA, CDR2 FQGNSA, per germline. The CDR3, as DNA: TGTGCCAGCAGCGACGCCGCCGGGACAGGGGTGGGAAACACCATATATTTT. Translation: CASSDAAGTGVGNTIYF.

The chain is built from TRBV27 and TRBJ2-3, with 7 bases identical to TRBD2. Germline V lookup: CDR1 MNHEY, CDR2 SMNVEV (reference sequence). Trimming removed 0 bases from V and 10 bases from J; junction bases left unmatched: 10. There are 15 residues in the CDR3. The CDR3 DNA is TGTGCCAGCAGTTTATCTGGCGGGAGAAGAATCGCGCAGTATTTT. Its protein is CASSLSGGRRIAQYF.

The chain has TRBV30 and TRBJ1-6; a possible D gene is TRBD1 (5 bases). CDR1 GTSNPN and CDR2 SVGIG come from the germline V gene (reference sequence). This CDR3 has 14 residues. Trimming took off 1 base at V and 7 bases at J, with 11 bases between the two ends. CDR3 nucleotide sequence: TGTGCCTGGAGTGGACGGGGGATGAATTCACCCCTCCACTTT. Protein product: CAWSGRGMNSPLHF.

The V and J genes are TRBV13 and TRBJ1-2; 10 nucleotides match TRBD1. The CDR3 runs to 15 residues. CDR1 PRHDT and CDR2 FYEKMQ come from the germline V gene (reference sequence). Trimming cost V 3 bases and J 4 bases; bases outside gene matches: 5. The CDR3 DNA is TGTGCCAGCAGCTTGCTGGGACAGGGGATCTATGGCTACACCTTC. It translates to CASSLLGQGIYGYTF.

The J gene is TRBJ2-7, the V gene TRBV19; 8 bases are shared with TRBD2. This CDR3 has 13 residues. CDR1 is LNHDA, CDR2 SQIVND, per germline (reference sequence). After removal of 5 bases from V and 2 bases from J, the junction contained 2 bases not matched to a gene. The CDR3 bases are TGTGCCAGTAGTTCGGGAGGGGCCTACGAGCAGTACTTC. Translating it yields CASSSGGAYEQYF.

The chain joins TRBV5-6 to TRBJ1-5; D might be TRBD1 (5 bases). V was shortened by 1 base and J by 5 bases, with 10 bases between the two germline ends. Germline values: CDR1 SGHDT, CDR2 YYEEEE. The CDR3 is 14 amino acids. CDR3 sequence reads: CASSLKGRDQPQHF. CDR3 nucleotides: TGTGCCAGCAGCTTGAAAGGCAGGGATCAGCCCCAGCATTTT.